This is a list of T cell receptor beta chains from one sample in a study of T cells in Graves' hyperthyroidism and ophthalmopathy. In TCRdb, the multiplex PCR reads were re-called with MiXCR into one record per CDR3 protein. In the table there are 550,000 to 600,000 distinct CDR3 sequences, approximately 15% of which are singletons. Source material: blood. Receptors originate from a woman between 18 and 30 years old with Graves' hyperthyroidism. Each CDR3 is given with its conserved first and last residue. The D gene is left open where the match is weak. Rows give clone size only sometimes, using once, few, many, or a class for an expanded clone.

few,TRBV7-9,TRBJ2-2,TRBD2,16,CASSPGLGGGVGELFF,TGTGCCAGCAGCCCGGGACTAGGAGGTGGTGTCGGGGAGCTGTTTTTT
few,TRBV28,TRBJ1-2,NA,14,CASSRTRGSYGYTF,TGTGCCAGCAGTCGGACCCGAGGAAGCTATGGCTACACCTTC
few,TRBV20-1,TRBJ2-5,NA,12,CSADGSGETQYF,TGCAGTGCCGACGGGTCCGGAGAGACCCAGTACTTC
NA,TRBV19,TRBJ1-5,NA,14,CASSIVEGRRPQHF,TGTGCCAGTAGTATCGTGGAGGGGAGACGGCCCCAGCATTTT
NA,TRBV12-3/TRBV12-4,TRBJ1-5,NA,12,CASSRGGGPQHF,TGTGCCAGCAGTCGAGGGGGGGGGCCCCAGCATTTT
NA,TRBV2,TRBJ1-5,NA,14,CASSEQGRNQPQHF,TGTGCCAGCAGTGAACAGGGGAGAAATCAGCCCCAGCATTTT
NA,TRBV28,TRBJ1-6,TRBD1,14,CASSLDRVNSPLHF,TGTGCCAGCAGTTTAGACAGGGTTAATTCACCCCTCCACTTT
many,TRBV12-3/TRBV12-4,TRBJ2-7,NA,14,CASSIAGPRYEQYF,TGTGCCAGCAGTATCGCAGGACCCCGATACGAGCAGTACTTC
NA,TRBV24-1,TRBJ1-5,TRBD1,14,CATSDFRGDQPQHF,TGTGCCACCAGTGATTTCAGGGGGGATCAGCCCCAGCATTTT
NA,TRBV12-3/TRBV12-4,TRBJ1-6,NA,16,CASGKYVGGGNSPLHF,TGTGCCAGCGGAAAGTACGTGGGGGGCGGTAATTCACCCCTCCACTTT
few,TRBV28,TRBJ1-4,NA,13,CASSTGANEKLFF,TGTGCCAGCTCGACGGGTGCTAATGAAAAACTGTTTTTT
few,TRBV10-3,TRBJ1-5,NA,15,CAISEHGQGGQPQHF,TGTGCCATCAGTGAGCATGGTCAGGGCGGTCAGCCCCAGCATTTT
many,TRBV20-1,TRBJ1-6,TRBD1,15,CSAKQSTGNNSPLHF,TGCAGTGCCAAGCAATCGACAGGGAATAATTCACCCCTCCACTTT
many,TRBV11-2,TRBJ2-7,NA,15,CASSLFQVYSYEQYF,TGTGCCAGCAGCTTATTTCAGGTCTACTCCTACGAGCAGTACTTC
NA,TRBV19,TRBJ1-1,NA,14,CASSYNGMNTEAFF,TGTGCCAGTAGTTATAATGGGATGAACACTGAAGCTTTCTTT
NA,TRBV28,TRBJ2-5,NA,12,CASSAGPQGRYF,TGTGCCAGCAGTGCAGGGCCCCAGGGGAGGTACTTC
once,TRBV3-1,TRBJ2-5,NA,15,CASSQDPGDGETQYF,TGTGCCAGCAGCCAAGATCCGGGGGATGGAGAGACCCAGTACTTC
few,TRBV5-5,TRBJ2-3,NA,15,CASSPGSSRTDTQYF,TGTGCCAGCAGCCCGGGGTCTAGCCGCACAGATACGCAGTATTTT
NA,TRBV5-1,TRBJ2-7,NA,14,CASSSTGWGSEQYF,TGCGCCAGCAGCTCCACCGGATGGGGGAGCGAGCAGTACTTC
NA,TRBV5-1,TRBJ2-1,TRBD2,16,CASSFTAGGPRNEQFF,TGCGCCAGCAGCTTCACAGCGGGGGGGCCGAGGAATGAGCAGTTCTTC
many,TRBV10-1,TRBJ2-7,NA,13,CASSAVAAYEQYF,TGCGCCAGCAGTGCGGTTGCGGCCTACGAGCAGTACTTC
few,TRBV28,TRBJ2-1,NA,16,CASSPAVGGAYNEQFF,TGTGCCAGCAGTCCCGCCGTTGGCGGGGCCTACAATGAGCAGTTCTTC
many,TRBV2,TRBJ1-1,TRBD1,13,CASTNTGGTEAFF,TGTGCCAGCACCAATACAGGGGGCACTGAAGCTTTCTTT
NA,TRBV6-5,TRBJ2-3,TRBD1,12,CASSWDRLSQYF,TGTGCCAGCAGTTGGGACAGGCTATCGCAGTATTTT
NA,TRBV20-1,TRBJ2-3,NA,14,CSARVPGRTDTQYF,TGCAGTGCTAGAGTGCCTGGGCGCACAGATACGCAGTATTTT
many,TRBV20-1,TRBJ1-4,NA,14,CSAPGRATNEKLFF,TGCAGTGCCCCGGGCCGGGCAACTAATGAAAAACTGTTTTTT
NA,TRBV5-1,TRBJ2-1,NA,15,CASSFWGATYNEQFF,TGCGCCAGCAGCTTTTGGGGGGCGACCTACAATGAGCAGTTCTTC
NA,TRBV29-1,TRBJ2-3,TRBD2,15,CSVEASGRAIDTQYF,TGCAGCGTTGAAGCTAGCGGGAGGGCCATAGATACGCAGTATTTT
NA,TRBV6-1,TRBJ2-7,NA,13,CASSENSPYEQYF,TGTGCCAGCAGTGAAAATAGTCCCTACGAGCAGTACTTC
many,TRBV20-1,TRBJ2-1,TRBD2,14,CSARSGSSRVEQFF,TGCAGTGCTAGAAGCGGGAGCAGCAGGGTTGAGCAGTTCTTC
many,TRBV7-9,TRBJ2-7,TRBD1,15,CASSLGQGVIYEQYF,TGTGCCAGCAGCCTAGGACAGGGGGTCATCTACGAGCAGTACTTC
NA,TRBV29-1,TRBJ2-7,NA,13,CSVSQTVLEEQYF,TGCAGCGTCTCCCAGACAGTTCTTGAAGAGCAGTACTTC
many,TRBV12-3/TRBV12-4,TRBJ2-1,TRBD1,19,CASSPYGGLTGGLYNEQFF,TGTGCCAGCAGTCCCTATGGAGGGTTGACAGGGGGGTTATACAATGAGCAGTTCTTC
many,TRBV11-3,TRBJ1-1,NA,13,CASSFGRLTEAFF,TGTGCCAGCAGCTTTGGACGGCTCACTGAAGCTTTCTTT
NA,TRBV7-9,TRBJ2-2,TRBD1,17,CASSLAPGTANTGELFF,TGTGCCAGCAGCTTAGCCCCCGGGACAGCGAACACCGGGGAGCTGTTTTTT
many,TRBV5-6,TRBJ2-7,NA,13,CASSAGDSYEQYF,TGTGCCAGCAGCGCGGGGGACAGCTACGAGCAGTACTTC
many,TRBV7-2,TRBJ2-1,NA,15,CASSQSGNSYNEQFF,TGTGCCAGCAGCCAGAGCGGTAACTCCTACAATGAGCAGTTCTTC
many,TRBV3-1,TRBJ2-3,TRBD2,16,CASSQVAAGRTDTQYF,TGTGCCAGCAGCCAAGTCGCAGCGGGGCGCACAGATACGCAGTATTTT
many,TRBV6-8,TRBJ2-5,TRBD2,14,CASSYYAGDYSQYF,TGTGCCAGCAGTTATTACGCGGGGGACTACTCCCAGTACTTC
NA,TRBV29-1,TRBJ2-3,NA,14,CSVNGSPSTDTQYF,TGCAGCGTTAACGGATCCCCTAGCACAGATACGCAGTATTTT
many,TRBV30,TRBJ2-1,TRBD2,16,CAWSPGGAAPYNEQFF,TGTGCCTGGAGTCCCGGGGGGGCGGCACCTTACAATGAGCAGTTCTTC
NA,TRBV5-1,TRBJ1-1,TRBD1,16,CASSLARGRMNTEAFF,TGCGCCAGCAGCTTGGCCAGGGGGCGAATGAACACTGAAGCTTTCTTT
NA,TRBV6-5,TRBJ1-1,TRBD1,17,CASSYGTGGPANTEAFF,TGTGCCAGCAGTTACGGGACAGGGGGCCCCGCGAACACTGAAGCTTTCTTT
NA,TRBV25-1,TRBJ2-1,TRBD2,14,CASRGTSGMLEQFF,TGTGCCAGCAGAGGGACTAGCGGGATGCTTGAGCAGTTCTTC
many,TRBV11-3,TRBJ2-1,NA,15,CASSLEGQGNNEQFF,TGTGCCAGCAGCTTAGAGGGCCAGGGCAACAATGAGCAGTTCTTC
many,TRBV24-1,TRBJ2-2,NA,14,CATKSSADTGELFF,TGTGCCACCAAATCTAGCGCCGACACCGGGGAGCTGTTTTTT
once,TRBV24-1,TRBJ2-1,NA,16,CATSSFGGGPVNEQFF,TGTGCCACCAGTAGCTTCGGCGGAGGGCCAGTTAATGAGCAGTTCTTC
few,TRBV29-1,TRBJ2-5,NA,12,CSAGQRGETQYF,TGCAGCGCTGGACAGCGAGGGGAGACCCAGTACTTC
many,TRBV11-3,TRBJ1-1,NA,11,CASSLWAEAFF,TGTGCCAGCAGCTTATGGGCTGAAGCTTTCTTT
many,TRBV5-1,TRBJ2-1,NA,19,CASSLAGRQAWRSYNEQFF,TGCGCCAGCAGCTTGGCTGGGAGGCAGGCCTGGAGGTCCTACAATGAGCAGTTCTTC
many,TRBV3-1,TRBJ1-2,NA,11,CASSKGAGYTF,TGTGCCAGCAGCAAAGGGGCTGGCTACACCTTC
NA,TRBV28,TRBJ1-2,TRBD1,13,CASSFSTGGGYTF,TGTGCCAGCAGTTTCTCGACAGGGGGAGGCTACACCTTC